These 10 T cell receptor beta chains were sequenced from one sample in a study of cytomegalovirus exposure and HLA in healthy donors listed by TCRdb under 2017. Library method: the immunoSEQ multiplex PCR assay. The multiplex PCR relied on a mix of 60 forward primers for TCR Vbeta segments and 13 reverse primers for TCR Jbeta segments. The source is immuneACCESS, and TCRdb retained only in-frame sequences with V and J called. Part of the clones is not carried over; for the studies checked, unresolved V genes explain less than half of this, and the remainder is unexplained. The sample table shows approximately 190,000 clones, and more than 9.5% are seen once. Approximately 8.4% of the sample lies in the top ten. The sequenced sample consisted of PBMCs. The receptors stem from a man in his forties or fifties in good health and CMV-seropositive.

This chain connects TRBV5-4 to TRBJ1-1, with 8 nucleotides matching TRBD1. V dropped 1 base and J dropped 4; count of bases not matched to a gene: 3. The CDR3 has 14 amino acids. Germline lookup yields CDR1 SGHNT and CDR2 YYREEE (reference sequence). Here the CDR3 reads CASSLSQGATEAFF. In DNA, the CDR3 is TGTGCCAGCAGCTTGAGTCAGGGGGCCACTGAAGCTTTCTTT. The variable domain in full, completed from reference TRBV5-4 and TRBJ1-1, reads ETGVTQSPTHLIKTRGQQVTLRCSSQSGHNTVSWYQQALGQGPQFIFQYYREEENGRGNFPPRFSGLQFPNYSSELNVNALELDDSALYLCASSLSQGATEAFFGQGTRLTVV.

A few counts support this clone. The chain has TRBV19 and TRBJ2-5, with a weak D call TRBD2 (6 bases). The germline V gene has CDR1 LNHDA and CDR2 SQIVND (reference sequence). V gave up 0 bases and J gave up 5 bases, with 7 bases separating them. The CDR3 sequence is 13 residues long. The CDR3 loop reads CASSIDGGETQYF. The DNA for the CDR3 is TGTGCCAGTAGTATAGACGGGGGTGAGACCCAGTACTTC.

CDR3: CASSPLRDRGYATNEKLFF. Here the CDR3 DNA reads TGTGCCAGCAGCCCCCTCCGGGACAGGGGATATGCAACTAATGAAAAACTGTTTTTT. The chain carries TRBV7-6 and TRBJ1-4; 10 nucleotides agree with TRBD1. CDR1 and CDR2 from the germline V gene are SGHVS and FNYEAQ. This CDR3 region has 19 residues. Unmatched junction bases numbered 12, after V lost 5 bases and J lost 0 bases.

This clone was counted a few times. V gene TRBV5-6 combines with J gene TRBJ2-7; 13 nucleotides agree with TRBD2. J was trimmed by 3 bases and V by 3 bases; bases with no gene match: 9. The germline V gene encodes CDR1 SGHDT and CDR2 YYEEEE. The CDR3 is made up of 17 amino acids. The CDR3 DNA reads TGTGCCAGCAGCTCCACCCCCGGGACTAGCGGGGACTACGAGCAGTACTTC. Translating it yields CASSSTPGTSGDYEQYF.

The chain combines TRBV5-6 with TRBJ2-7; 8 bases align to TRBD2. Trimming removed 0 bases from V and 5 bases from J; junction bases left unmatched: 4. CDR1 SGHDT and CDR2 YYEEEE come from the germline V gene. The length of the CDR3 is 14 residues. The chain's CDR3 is CASSLGLARNEQYF. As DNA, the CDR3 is TGTGCCAGCAGCTTGGGACTAGCGCGCAACGAGCAGTACTTC.

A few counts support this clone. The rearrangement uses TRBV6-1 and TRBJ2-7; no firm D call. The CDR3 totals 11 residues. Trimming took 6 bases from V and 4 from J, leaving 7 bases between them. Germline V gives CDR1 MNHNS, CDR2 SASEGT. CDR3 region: CASSEFYEQYF. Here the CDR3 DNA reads TGTGCCAGCAGCGAGTTTTACGAGCAGTACTTC.

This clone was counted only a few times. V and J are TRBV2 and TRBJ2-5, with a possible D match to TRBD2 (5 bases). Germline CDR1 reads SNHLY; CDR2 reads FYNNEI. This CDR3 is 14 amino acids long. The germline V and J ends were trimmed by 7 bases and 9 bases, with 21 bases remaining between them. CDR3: CASTIQHYPGAQYF. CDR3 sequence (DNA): TGTGCCAGCACCATACAGCACTACCCCGGGGCCCAGTACTTC.

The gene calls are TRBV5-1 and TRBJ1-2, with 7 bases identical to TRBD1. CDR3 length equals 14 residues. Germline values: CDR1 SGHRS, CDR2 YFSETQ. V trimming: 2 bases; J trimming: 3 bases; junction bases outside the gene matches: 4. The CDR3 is CASSLQTGDYGYTF. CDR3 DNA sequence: TGCGCCAGCAGCTTACAAACAGGGGACTATGGCTACACCTTC.

This CDR3 is CASSPGFHNEQFF. In nucleotides, the CDR3 is TGCGCCAGCAGCCCCGGGTTTCACAATGAGCAGTTCTTC. V is TRBV4-3 and J is TRBJ2-1, with D uncertain. This CDR3 region has 13 residues. Trimming shortened V by 4 bases and J by 5 bases, and 9 bases separated the two germline ends. Germline assignment: CDR1 LGHNA and CDR2 YSLEER.

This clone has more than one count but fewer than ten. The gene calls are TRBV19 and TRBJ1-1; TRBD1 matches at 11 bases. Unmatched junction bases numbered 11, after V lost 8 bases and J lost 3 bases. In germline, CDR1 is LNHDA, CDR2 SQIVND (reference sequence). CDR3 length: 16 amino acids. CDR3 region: CASSQRGQGAHTEAFF. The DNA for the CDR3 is TGTGCCAGTTCCCAGCGCGGACAGGGGGCACACACTGAAGCTTTCTTT.